This TCR beta chain was sequenced during a study of control samples from healthy donors and cancer patients. CDR3 length equals 17 residues. The germline CDR1 and CDR2 sequences are SGHTS and YDEGEE. Trimming took 1 base from V and 0 from J; bases not matched to a gene: 5. Method: immunoSEQ multiplex PCR; TCRdb's copy keeps in-frame clones and lacks some. The profile covers about 70,000 clones, with around 87% appearing a single time and under 3% taken by the ten largest. The rearrangement uses TRBV5-8 and TRBJ1-5; 9 bases agree with TRBD1. The receptor's source is a woman in her forties or fifties with head and neck cancer. Sequencing was performed on PBMCs. CDR3 bases: TGTGCCAGCAGCTTGTTACAGGGGGCGGTTAGCAATCAGCCCCAGCATTTT. Its protein is CASSLLQGAVSNQPQHF.